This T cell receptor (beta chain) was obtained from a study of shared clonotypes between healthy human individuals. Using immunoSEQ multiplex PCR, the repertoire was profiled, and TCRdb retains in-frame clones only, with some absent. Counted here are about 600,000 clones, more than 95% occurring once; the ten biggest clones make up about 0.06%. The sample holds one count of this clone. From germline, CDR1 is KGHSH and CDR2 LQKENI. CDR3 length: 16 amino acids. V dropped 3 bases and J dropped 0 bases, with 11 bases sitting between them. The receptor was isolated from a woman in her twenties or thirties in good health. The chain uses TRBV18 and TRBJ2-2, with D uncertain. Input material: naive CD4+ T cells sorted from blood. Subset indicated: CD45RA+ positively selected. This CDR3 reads CASSPLDHANTGELFF. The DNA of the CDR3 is TGTGCCAGCTCACCGCTGGACCACGCGAACACCGGGGAGCTGTTTTTT.